This T cell receptor (beta chain) stems from a study of long-term antiretroviral therapy in people with HIV. Sequencing used immunoSEQ v3.0 at survey level. Only in-frame clones appear in the TCRdb table, and some are missing; sequencing was by immunoSEQ multiplex PCR. The sample has more than 11,000 clones, around 80% seen once; the top ten hold nearly 20%. CDR1 ENHRY and CDR2 SYGVKD come from the germline V gene. This CDR3 is 20 amino acids long. Trimming cost V 2 bases and J 0 bases, with 20 bases left between them. The origin of this receptor is a man aged 35 to 55 with HIV. The source material was unsorted PBMCs, sampled 1.3 years before starting antiretroviral therapy. The rearrangement uses TRBV10-3 and TRBJ2-6; D unclear. The CDR3 loop is CAISEPLERSSISGANVLTF. The DNA for the CDR3 is TGTGCCATCAGTGAGCCTCTGGAGAGGTCTTCAATCTCTGGGGCCAACGTCCTGACTTTC.